A single TCR beta chain is shown here with its context. Its antigen remains unknown. MiXCR, run by TCRdb on the reads, gives a single entry per CDR3 protein. The profile covers some 940,000 distinct CDR3 sequences, with around 31% appearing a single time and over 12% taken by the ten largest. Germline V gene data show CDR1 as SGHKS and CDR2 as YYEKEE (reference sequence). V lost 3 bases and J 4 bases, leaving 25 bases between the germline ends. The CDR3 is 18 amino acids. The data were taken from a study of T cell repertoires in cytomegalovirus infection. At the level of the study: Signatures in public TCR beta sequences pointed to both CMV infection and matching HLA type. Points from the study as a whole: Cumulative frequency (of public TCR beta family members) identified carriers of CMV plus the relevant HLA.

The TCR comes from a human donor in good health (CMV status not recorded). Some clones in this sample may be carry-over from other donors' samples. The chain links TRBV5-5 to TRBJ1-1, with D uncertain. Specimen: cultured CD8+ T cells from PBMCs, collected from culture after CMV antigen stimulation. The DNA of the CDR3 is TGTGCCAGCAGCTATGGCCTGGGGTTGGTACAGAGGAGCACTGAAGCTTTCTTT. It translates to CASSYGLGLVQRSTEAFF.